The 25 T cell receptor beta chains listed next were all sequenced from one sample in a study of circulating CD8 cells and anti-PD-1 response in melanoma. From live CD3+CD8+TCRalphabeta+ cells, four PD-1 and/or TIGIT subsets were sorted. The QIAseq Immune Repertoire TCR panel built the libraries from about 14 ng of total RNA. TCRdb analysed the reads with MiXCR anew, one entry per CDR3 protein. The repertoire holds about a thousand distinct CDR3 sequences, with 4% to 5.5% as singletons. The sample was CD8+ T cells from PBMCs, taken at baseline or after one month of anti-PD-1 therapy (not recorded which). These receptors originate from a human donor with melanoma.

By proportion, this clonotype is medium-sized. The J gene is TRBJ2-7, the V gene TRBV19, with 10 positions matching TRBD1. The CDR3 covers 13 residues. Germline V gene lookup returns CDR1 LNHDA and CDR2 SQIVND (reference sequence). Germline trimming cut 7 bases from V and 1 base from J; bases unmatched to any gene: 1. CDR3 DNA sequence: TGTGCCAGTACGGGACAGGGGTCCTACGAGCAGTACTTC. It yields the protein CASTGQGSYEQYF.

By share, this clonotype counts as large. This chain joins TRBV7-3 and TRBJ2-7, with D unclear. With 4 bases removed from V and 4 bases from J, the gap between germline ends came to 5 bases. Germline V CDR1 and CDR2: SGHTA, FQGTGA. The CDR3 totals 11 residues. CDR3 nucleotide sequence: TGTGCCAGCAGCTCGGCATACGAGCAGTACTTC. Protein: CASSSAYEQYF.

This clonotype is medium-sized in the sample. This sequence joins TRBV24-1 and TRBJ2-5; D might be TRBD2 (6 bases). Trimming took off 5 bases at V and 1 base at J, with 7 bases between the two ends. This CDR3 spans 13 amino acids. CDR1 KGHDR and CDR2 SFDVKD come from the germline V gene. CDR3 nucleotide sequence: TGTGCCACCAGTGCGGGGGTCCAAGAGACCCAGTACTTC. Amino acids: CATSAGVQETQYF.

This clonotype is large. The rearrangement joins TRBV11-2 to TRBJ2-1; D remains ambiguous. V was clipped by 1 base and J by 9 bases, with 13 bases between them. The CDR3 length is 14 residues. CDR1 is SGHAT, CDR2 FQNNGV, per germline. CDR3 protein: CASSLGFGRGEQFF. The CDR3, as DNA: TGTGCCAGCAGCTTAGGTTTCGGCCGCGGTGAGCAGTTCTTC. The whole variable domain, remainder taken from reference TRBV11-2 and TRBJ2-1, is EAGVAQSPRYKIIEKRQSVAFWCNPISGHATLYWYQQILGQGPKLLIQFQNNGVVDDSQLPKDRFSAERLKGVDSTLKIQPAKLEDSAVYLCASSLGFGRGEQFFGPGTRLTVL.

This clonotype counts as large. The gene calls are TRBV4-1 and TRBJ2-7; D is unclear. Deletions cut 0 bases from V and 7 bases from J, with 13 bases between. This CDR3 comprises 14 residues. The germline V gene encodes CDR1 MGHRA and CDR2 YSYEKL. The CDR3 here is CASSQDRTPREQYF. The CDR3 DNA reads TGCGCCAGCAGCCAAGACAGGACCCCCAGGGAGCAGTACTTC.

This clonotype qualifies as large (0.1 to 1%). The rearrangement joins TRBV19 to TRBJ1-6; D not certain. The germline CDR1 and CDR2 sequences are LNHDA and SQIVND (reference sequence). V lost 11 bases and J 7 bases, leaving 18 bases between the germline ends. This CDR3 has 14 amino acids. The DNA of the CDR3 is TGTGCCTCCCAGACGGGGTCGAGGAATTCACCCCTCCACTTT. Protein product: CASQTGSRNSPLHF.

In its sample, this clonotype is large (0.1 to 1%). V is TRBV19 and J is TRBJ2-3; 7 nucleotides align to TRBD1. The CDR3 runs to 16 residues. Trimming took 8 bases from V and 6 from J; bases not matched to a gene: 17. Germline V gene data show CDR1 as LNHDA and CDR2 as SQIVND (reference sequence). This chain's CDR3 is CASRPGRGRGIDTQYF. CDR3 nucleotides: TGTGCCAGTCGCCCTGGTCGGGGCAGGGGGATCGATACGCAGTATTTT.

This clonotype is labeled as large. The V gene is TRBV12-3 or TRBV12-4, the J gene TRBJ2-5; D gene ambiguous. V was pared by 0 bases and J by 5 bases, with 7 bases between. CDR3 length: 13 residues. CDR3 amino acids: CASSLALRETQYF. The CDR3 DNA reads as TGTGCCAGCAGTTTAGCACTGCGGGAGACCCAGTACTTC.

Within the sample, this clonotype is large. The chain carries TRBV29-1 and TRBJ2-7; no clear D. CDR3 length: 14 amino acids. Trimming stripped 4 bases from V and 0 bases from J, with 13 bases between. CDR1 and CDR2 (germline): SQVTM, ANQGSEA. In nucleotides, the CDR3 is TGCAGCGTTGTTTCGAAGAAAAGCTCCTACGAGCAGTACTTC. This translates into CSVVSKKSSYEQYF.

Judged by abundance, this clonotype is medium-sized. V and J are TRBV29-1 and TRBJ1-1, with D hard to call. CDR1 is SQVTM, CDR2 ANQGSEA, per germline. V was pared by 5 bases and J by 0 bases, with 4 bases between. The CDR3 sequence is 11 residues long. CDR3 sequence reads: CSVLVNTEAFF. The CDR3 nucleotides are TGCAGCGTTTTGGTGAACACTGAAGCTTTCTTT. The full variable domain, rest sourced from reference TRBV29-1 and TRBJ1-1, is SAVISQKPSRDICQRGTSLTIQCQVDSQVTMMFWYRQQPGQSLTLIATANQGSEATYESGFVIDKFPISRPNLTFSTLTVSNMSPEDSSIYLCSVLVNTEAFFGQGTRLTVV.

By proportion, this clonotype is large. The V and J genes are TRBV10-3 and TRBJ2-2; D perhaps matches TRBD1 (5 bases). With 6 bases removed from V and 6 bases from J, the gap between germline ends came to 11 bases. The CDR3 contains 13 residues. Germline assignment: CDR1 ENHRY and CDR2 SYGVKD. The CDR3 protein is CAISVQEAGELFF. As DNA, the CDR3 is TGTGCCATCAGCGTACAGGAAGCCGGGGAGCTGTTTTTT.

By frequency in the sample, this clonotype is large. The chain has TRBV2 and TRBJ1-1, with a weak D call TRBD1 (5 bases). Per the germline V gene, CDR1 is SNHLY and CDR2 is FYNNEI. V was clipped by 6 bases and J by 3 bases, with 8 bases between them. This CDR3 is built from 12 residues. The CDR3 sequence: CASRWGDTEAFF. DNA for the CDR3: TGTGCCAGCAGGTGGGGGGACACTGAAGCTTTCTTT.

This clonotype rates as large. The V and J genes are TRBV7-2 and TRBJ2-7; 7 nucleotides align to TRBD1. CDR3 length equals 16 residues. V lost 3 bases and J lost 4; bases outside the gene matches: 12. Germline V gives CDR1 SGHTA, CDR2 FQGNSA. CDR3 residues: CASSLTGSRLLYEQYF. The CDR3 DNA reads TGTGCCAGCAGCTTGACAGGGTCCCGCCTCCTGTACGAGCAGTACTTC.

About this clonotype itself: One end of the junction fails to match germline, which may point to a read error. Written as DNA, the CDR3 is TGTGCCAGCAGTCCGATTGGGGATACGCGGTATTTT. Translation gives CASSPIGDTRYF. V is TRBV12-3 or TRBV12-4 and J is TRBJ2-3; D remains unclear. The length of the CDR3 is 12 residues.

By sample share, this clonotype is medium-sized. The V call is TRBV7-8, the J call TRBJ2-3; D remains ambiguous. Germline V lookup: CDR1 SGHVS, CDR2 FQNEAQ. V shed 0 bases and J shed 5 bases, with 6 bases lying between them. CDR3 size: 13 residues. Here the CDR3 DNA reads TGTGCCAGCAGCTTAGCTGGCCTAGATACGCAGTATTTT. Translation gives CASSLAGLDTQYF.

In its sample, this clonotype is large. The V call is TRBV24-1, the J call TRBJ2-1; D may be TRBD1 (6 bases). This CDR3 has 16 amino acids. Germline V lookup: CDR1 KGHDR, CDR2 SFDVKD. V shed 3 bases and J shed 3 bases, with 14 bases lying between them. The CDR3 coding sequence is TGTGCCACCAGTGATCTGGCCAGGGGTGACTACAATGAGCAGTTCTTC. Residues: CATSDLARGDYNEQFF.

The chain has TRBV5-6 and TRBJ2-4; 8 bases map to TRBD1. After removal of 0 bases from V and 6 bases from J, the junction contained 11 bases not matched to a gene. CDR3 length equals 17 residues. The germline gives CDR1 SGHDT, CDR2 YYEEEE. The CDR3 loop is CASSLVGQGSLGNIQYF. CDR3 in DNA: TGTGCCAGCAGCTTGGTTGGACAGGGATCCTTAGGAAACATTCAGTACTTC.

By share of the sample, this clonotype is medium-sized. The V gene is TRBV29-1, the J gene TRBJ2-7; D is perhaps TRBD2 (7 bases). With 6 bases removed from V and 3 bases from J, the gap between germline ends came to 12 bases. The CDR3 totals 12 residues. The V gene's germline CDR1 is SQVTM and CDR2 ANQGSEA. DNA for the CDR3: TGCAGCGTCTCCGGGGGGCACTACGAGCAGTACTTC. Its protein product is CSVSGGHYEQYF.

This clonotype is deemed large. V usage is TRBV25-1 and J usage is TRBJ2-5; TRBD2 is a possible D gene (5 bases). Trimming took off 2 bases at V and 5 bases at J, with 12 bases between the two ends. CDR3 length: 14 residues. Looked up from germline, CDR1 is MGHDK and CDR2 is SYGVNS. The CDR3 coding sequence is TGTGCCAGCAGTGAACGGAGGCCTGATGAGACCCAGTACTTC. Encoded protein: CASSERRPDETQYF.

V and J are TRBV19 and TRBJ1-1, with D possibly TRBD1 on 6 matching bases. This CDR3 contains 12 residues. Germline CDR1 is LNHDA and CDR2 is SQIVND (reference sequence). V lost 10 bases to trimming and J lost 6 bases, with 15 bases between them. The CDR3 loop reads CATFTGLAEAFF. The DNA of the CDR3 is TGTGCCACTTTCACAGGGTTGGCTGAAGCTTTCTTT.

By proportion, this clonotype is large. The rearrangement links TRBV6-6 to TRBJ1-1; TRBD1 might be the D (5 bases). In germline, CDR1 is MNHNY, CDR2 SVGAGI (reference sequence). The CDR3 covers 17 residues. Trimming stripped 5 bases from V and 6 bases from J, with 25 bases between. CDR3 region: CASSRPDGGGEMSEAFF. The DNA for the CDR3 is TGTGCCAGCAGTAGACCAGACGGCGGAGGGGAGATGTCTGAAGCTTTCTTT.

As to this clonotype: This may stem from a read error, because a much larger clone lies one nucleotide away. V and J are TRBV20-1 and TRBJ1-2; no clear D gene. V was clipped by 1 base and J by 4 bases, with 4 bases between them. In germline, CDR1 is DFQATT, CDR2 SNEGSKA (reference sequence). The CDR3 is 11 residues long. The CDR3 reads CSARVPYGYTF. The CDR3 nucleotides read TGCAGTGCTAGAGTGCCCTATGGCTACACCTTC.

This clonotype is large in the sample. The chain joins TRBV7-3 to TRBJ1-1; D gene ambiguous. Germline V CDR1 and CDR2: SGHTA, FQGTGA. The CDR3 is 13 residues long. V shed 3 bases and J shed 1 base, with 6 bases lying between them. CDR3 region: CASSLNRNTEAFF. The DNA for the CDR3 is TGTGCCAGCAGCTTGAACAGGAACACTGAAGCTTTCTTT.

This clonotype is medium-sized in the sample. The V and J genes are TRBV27 and TRBJ2-7; D remains unclear. V was cut by 1 base and J by 1 base, with 20 bases left in between. CDR1 and CDR2 from the germline V gene are MNHEY and SMNVEV (reference sequence). CDR3 length equals 18 residues. The DNA of the CDR3 is TGTGCCAGCAGTTTATTATCCCCCCCTCTATTAGGATCCTACGAGCAGTACTTC. Translating it yields CASSLLSPPLLGSYEQYF.

This clonotype counts as large (0.1 to 1%). The V call is TRBV7-2, the J call TRBJ2-3; the D gene is possibly TRBD2 (7 bases). CDR3 length: 14 residues. Per germline, CDR1 SGHTA and CDR2 FQGNSA. Trimming pared 0 bases from V and 5 bases from J, leaving 9 bases between. CDR3 nucleotide sequence: TGTGCCAGCAGCTTAGCTAGGGGGGGAGATACGCAGTATTTT. This gives the protein CASSLARGGDTQYF. The whole variable domain, filled in from reference TRBV7-2 and TRBJ2-3, reads GAGVSQSPSNKVTEKGKDVELRCDPISGHTALYWYRQSLGQGLEFLIYFQGNSAPDKSGLPSDRFSAERTGGSVSTLTIQRTQQEDSAVYLCASSLARGGDTQYFGPGTRLTVL.